The rows below give T cell receptor beta chains drawn from one sample of a study of OX40 agonist ivuxolimab in advanced cancers. Produced via immunoSEQ multiplex PCR; TCRdb's table is partial and in-frame only. There are around 50,000 clones in the sample; around 94% occur only once, and 9% to 15% lies in the top ten. The starting material was CD4+ or CD8+ T cells sorted from blood, obtained in a trial of the OX40 agonist ivuxolimab. These receptors were collected from an adult with an advanced solid tumor such as melanoma, head and neck, liver or kidney cancer. Both conserved end residues are part of each CDR3. Each record gives: J gene, V gene, D gene, clone size, CDR3 DNA, CDR3 protein. The D gene is left open where the match is weak. Where a row states a size, it is once, few, many or the class of an expanded clone; other rows omit it.

J gene: TRBJ2-7
V gene: TRBV5-4
D gene: .
clone size: .
CDR3 DNA: TGTGCCAGCAGCATGGGACACCTTGGGGAGCAGTACTTC
CDR3 protein: CASSMGHLGEQYF

J gene: TRBJ2-7
V gene: TRBV18
D gene: TRBD2
clone size: once
CDR3 DNA: TGTGCCAGCTCTTCTGCGCGACTAGCTCGCGAGCAGTACTTC
CDR3 protein: CASSSARLAREQYF

J gene: TRBJ2-3
V gene: TRBV10-2
D gene: TRBD1
clone size: .
CDR3 DNA: TGCGCCACCCTTAACCGGGACAGGGTCACAGATACGCAGTATTTT
CDR3 protein: CATLNRDRVTDTQYF

J gene: TRBJ1-4
V gene: TRBV2
D gene: TRBD1
clone size: once
CDR3 DNA: TGTGCCAGCAGTGAAACAGGGGCAACTAATGAAAAACTGTTTTTT
CDR3 protein: CASSETGATNEKLFF

J gene: TRBJ2-7
V gene: TRBV9
D gene: .
clone size: .
CDR3 DNA: TGTGCCAGCAGCCCTGGGGACACCGGCGAGCAGTACTTC
CDR3 protein: CASSPGDTGEQYF

J gene: TRBJ2-1
V gene: TRBV4-1
D gene: TRBD1
clone size: .
CDR3 DNA: TGCGCCAGCAGCAAACCGGGACAGGCGTCCTACAATGAGCAGTTCTTC
CDR3 protein: CASSKPGQASYNEQFF

J gene: TRBJ1-3
V gene: TRBV28
D gene: .
clone size: .
CDR3 DNA: TGTGGCGCTGGCAGGCCGAGCTCTGGAAACACCATATATTTT
CDR3 protein: CGAGRPSSGNTIYF

J gene: TRBJ1-1
V gene: TRBV7-9
D gene: .
clone size: .
CDR3 DNA: TGTGCCAGCAGCTACCCTTACACTGAAGCTTTCTTT
CDR3 protein: CASSYPYTEAFF

J gene: TRBJ2-7
V gene: TRBV10-3
D gene: .
clone size: .
CDR3 DNA: TGTGCCATCAGTGAGTCCAACCGATACTCCTACGAGCAGTACTTC
CDR3 protein: CAISESNRYSYEQYF

J gene: TRBJ2-7
V gene: TRBV9
D gene: TRBD2
clone size: .
CDR3 DNA: TGTGCCAGCAGCGGAGGGCTCCTGCTGACTAGCGACCCAAACGAGCAGTACTTC
CDR3 protein: CASSGGLLLTSDPNEQYF

J gene: TRBJ2-7
V gene: TRBV2
D gene: TRBD2
clone size: .
CDR3 DNA: TGTGCCAGCGCGAGACTAGCGGGAGTTTCGGCCGAGCAGTACTTC
CDR3 protein: CASARLAGVSAEQYF

J gene: TRBJ2-1
V gene: TRBV5-4
D gene: .
clone size: .
CDR3 DNA: TGTGCCAGCAGCGAGGTGGTACAGAATGAGCAGTTCTTC
CDR3 protein: CASSEVVQNEQFF

J gene: TRBJ2-7
V gene: TRBV19
D gene: .
clone size: .
CDR3 DNA: TGTGCCAGTAGTACGGGAGCCAGGTCAACCTACGAGCAGTACTTC
CDR3 protein: CASSTGARSTYEQYF

J gene: TRBJ2-1
V gene: TRBV9
D gene: .
clone size: .
CDR3 DNA: TGTGCCAGCAGCGTAGGGGTGCCGCAGGCGATGTTCTTC
CDR3 protein: CASSVGVPQAMFF

J gene: TRBJ1-2
V gene: TRBV28
D gene: .
clone size: .
CDR3 DNA: TGTGCCAGCAGCCCCTACGGGGAGGACTATGGCTACACCTTC
CDR3 protein: CASSPYGEDYGYTF

J gene: TRBJ2-7
V gene: TRBV11-3
D gene: .
clone size: .
CDR3 DNA: TGTGCCAGCAGCTTAGATAAAGGTGACCGACCCTACGAGCAGTACTTC
CDR3 protein: CASSLDKGDRPYEQYF